This T cell receptor (beta chain) was captured in a study of control samples from healthy donors and cancer patients. Looked up from germline, CDR1 is SGHRS and CDR2 is YFSETQ. CDR3 length equals 11 residues. The V and J ends lost 5 bases and 1 base respectively, with 3 bases between them. Data came from immunoSEQ multiplex PCR; TCRdb stores just in-frame clones and leaves some out. Of some 99,000 clones listed, roughly 89% are singletons. Sequencing input: blood. The V and J genes are TRBV5-1 and TRBJ1-1; D remains ambiguous. This clonotype originated in a woman aged 45-65 years in good health. The CDR3 region is CASRQNTEAFF. The CDR3 DNA sequence: TGCGCCAGCAGACAGAACACTGAAGCTTTCTTT.